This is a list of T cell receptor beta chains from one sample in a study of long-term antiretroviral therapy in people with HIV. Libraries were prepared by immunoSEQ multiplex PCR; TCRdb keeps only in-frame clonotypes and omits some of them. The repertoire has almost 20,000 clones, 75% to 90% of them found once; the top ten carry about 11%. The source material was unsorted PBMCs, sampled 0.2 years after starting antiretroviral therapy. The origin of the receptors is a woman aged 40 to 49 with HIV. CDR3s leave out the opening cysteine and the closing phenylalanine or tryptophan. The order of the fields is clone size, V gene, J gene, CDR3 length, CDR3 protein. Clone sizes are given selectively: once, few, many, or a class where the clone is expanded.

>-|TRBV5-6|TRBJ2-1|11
ASSSESYNEQF
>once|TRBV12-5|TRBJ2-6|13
ASGPYSAGANVLT
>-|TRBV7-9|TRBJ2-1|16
ASSSPQGSVGSYNEQF
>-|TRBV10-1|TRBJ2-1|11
ASSVERLAEQF
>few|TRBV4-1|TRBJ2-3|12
ASSAAQGKDTQY
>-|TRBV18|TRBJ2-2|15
ASSPQTSGSIAGELF
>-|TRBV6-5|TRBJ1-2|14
ASSYRHSAQRGGYT
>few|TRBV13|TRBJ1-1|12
ASSQQGIHTEAF
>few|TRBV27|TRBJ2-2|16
ASSALNRDRGYTGELF
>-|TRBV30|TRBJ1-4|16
AWSFFTGVGKANEKLF
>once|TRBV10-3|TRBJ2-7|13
AVTSPRVGGFEQY
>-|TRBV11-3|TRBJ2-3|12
AISTEGYTDTQY
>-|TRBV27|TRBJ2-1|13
ASSSWSGVYNEQF
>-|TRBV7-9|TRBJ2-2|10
ASSLGTGELF
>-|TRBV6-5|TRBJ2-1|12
ASEAGAGFNEQF
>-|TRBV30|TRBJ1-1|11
AWRYWENTEAF
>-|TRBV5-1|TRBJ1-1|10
ASSPGTPEAF
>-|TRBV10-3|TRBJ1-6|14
AISVKDRSYNSPLH
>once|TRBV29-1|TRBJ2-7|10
SAMRTTYEQY
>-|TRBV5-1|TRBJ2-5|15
ASSLASLIGGAGTQY
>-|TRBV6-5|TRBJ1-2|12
ASRVSQGPYGYT
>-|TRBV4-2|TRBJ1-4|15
ASSQLGGRRTNEKLF
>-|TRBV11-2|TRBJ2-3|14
ASSFGGERGTDTQY
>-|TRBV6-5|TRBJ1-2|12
ASSRHREQGGYT
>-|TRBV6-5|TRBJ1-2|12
ASSYEGKNYGYT
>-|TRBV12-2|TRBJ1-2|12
ASRQSGTGDGYT
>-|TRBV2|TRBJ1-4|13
ASRLTGGFEEKLF
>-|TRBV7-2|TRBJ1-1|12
ASSPGPANTEAF
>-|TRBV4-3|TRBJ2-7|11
ASSQGRAGEQY